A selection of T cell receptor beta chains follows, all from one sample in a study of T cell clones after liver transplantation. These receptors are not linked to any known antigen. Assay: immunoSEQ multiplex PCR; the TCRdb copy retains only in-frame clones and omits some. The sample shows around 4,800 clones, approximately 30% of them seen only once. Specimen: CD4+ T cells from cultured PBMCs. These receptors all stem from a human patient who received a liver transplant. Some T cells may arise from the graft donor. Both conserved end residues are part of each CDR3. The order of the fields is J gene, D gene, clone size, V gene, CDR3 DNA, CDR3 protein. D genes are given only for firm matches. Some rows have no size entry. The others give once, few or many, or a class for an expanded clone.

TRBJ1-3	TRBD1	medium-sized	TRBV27	TGTGCCAGCAGTTTTGACAGGGGAGGTGGAAACACCATATATTTT	CASSFDRGGGNTIYF
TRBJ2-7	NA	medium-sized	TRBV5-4	TGTGCCAGCAGCTTCGGCGGGGGCCCCTACGAGCAGTACTTC	CASSFGGGPYEQYF
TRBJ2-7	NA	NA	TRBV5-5	TGTGCCAGCAGCTTGGGCGGCGGGACCCCCTACGAGCAGTACTTC	CASSLGGGTPYEQYF
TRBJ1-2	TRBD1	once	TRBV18	TGTGCCAGCTCACCAGACAGGGACTATGGCTACACCTTC	CASSPDRDYGYTF
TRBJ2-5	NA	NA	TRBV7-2	TGTGCCAGCAGCTTATCGCAGGGAGAGACCCAGTACTTC	CASSLSQGETQYF
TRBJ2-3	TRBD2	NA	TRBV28	TGTGCCAGCAGACCCCCTAGCGGGAGGGCCCCAGATACGCAGTATTTT	CASRPPSGRAPDTQYF
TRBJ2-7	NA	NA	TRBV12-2	TGTGCAAGTCGCTTACCGGCGTCGCGAGGCTACTACGAGCAGTACTTC	CASRLPASRGYYEQYF
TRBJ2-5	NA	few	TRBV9	TGTGCCAGCAGCGTGGGGGGGCGTGAGACCCAGTACTTC	CASSVGGRETQYF
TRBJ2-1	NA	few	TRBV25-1	TGTGCCAGCAGGGATAGGGAATACAATGAGCAGTTCTTC	CASRDREYNEQFF
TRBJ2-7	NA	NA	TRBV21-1	TGTGCCAGCAGCGGACGCGGCGGGGTTTATCTCTACGAGCAGTACTTC	CASSGRGGVYLYEQYF
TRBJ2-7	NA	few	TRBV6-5	TGTGCCAGCAGCACCGCCGGACTCTACGAGCAGTACTTC	CASSTAGLYEQYF
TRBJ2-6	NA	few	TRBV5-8	TGTGCCAGCAGCTCCCGCTCTGGGGCCAACGTCCTGACTTTC	CASSSRSGANVLTF
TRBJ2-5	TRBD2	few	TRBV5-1	TGCGCCAGCAGCTTGGAGGCGGGGGGCCTCCGGTACTTC	CASSLEAGGLRYF
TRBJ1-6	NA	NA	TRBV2	TGTGCCAGCAGTGAACTGTCGGGAGGGAGTTCACCCCTCCACTTT	CASSELSGGSSPLHF
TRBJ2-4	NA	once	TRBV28	TGTGCCTCAAGAAAAGGCGGGCTGCACCTTCAGTACTTC	CASRKGGLHLQYF
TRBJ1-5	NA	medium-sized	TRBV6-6	TGTGCCAGCAACATACCGACTGGTCAGCCCCAGCATTTT	CASNIPTGQPQHF
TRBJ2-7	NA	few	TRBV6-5	TGTGCCAGCAGTGGCGAATTAGGGACCGGGACCCGGCAGTACTTC	CASSGELGTGTRQYF
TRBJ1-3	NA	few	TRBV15	TGTGCCACCAGCGCCGGGTCTAACTCTGGAAACACCATATATTTT	CATSAGSNSGNTIYF
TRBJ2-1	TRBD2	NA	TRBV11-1	TGTGCCAGCAGCTTAGGCGGTAGCGGGAGCATTGAGCAGTTCTTC	CASSLGGSGSIEQFF
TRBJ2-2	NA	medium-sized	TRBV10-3	TGTGCCATCACGAGGGGTTCCGGGGAGCTGTTTTTT	CAITRGSGELFF
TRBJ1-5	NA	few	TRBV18	TGTGCCAGCTCAGCGGGACTCGAGGAGCCCCAGCATTTT	CASSAGLEEPQHF
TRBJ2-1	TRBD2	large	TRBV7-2	TGTGCCAGCACAATACTCAGGACTAGCGGGGGCTGGAATGAGCAGTTCTTC	CASTILRTSGGWNEQFF
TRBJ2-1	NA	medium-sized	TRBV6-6	TGTGCCAGCAGCCCCCCGGGGACGGACAATGAGCAGTTCTTC	CASSPPGTDNEQFF
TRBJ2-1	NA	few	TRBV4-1	TGTGCCAGCAGCCTCGACAGAAGCCTCTACAATGAGCAGTTCTTC	CASSLDRSLYNEQFF
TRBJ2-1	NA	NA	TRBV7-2	TGTGCCAGCAGCTTAGGGGGGCCAAACAATGAGCAGTTCTTC	CASSLGGPNNEQFF
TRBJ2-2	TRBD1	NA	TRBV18	TGTGCCAGCTCCCGCGGGACAGGGGACAGGGAGCTGTTTTTT	CASSRGTGDRELFF
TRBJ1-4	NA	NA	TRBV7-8	TGTGCCAGCAGCTTACTGCCTGACGAAAAACTGTTTTTT	CASSLLPDEKLFF
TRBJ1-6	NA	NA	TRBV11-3	TGTGCCAGCAGCTTAGGAATAGGGATGGATTCACCCCTCCACTTT	CASSLGIGMDSPLHF
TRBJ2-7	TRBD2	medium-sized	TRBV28	TGTGCCAGCAGTGCGCGACTAGCGGGGGACTACGAGCAGTACTTC	CASSARLAGDYEQYF
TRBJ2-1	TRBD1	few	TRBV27	TGTGCCAGCAGTCTGGACAGGGGGAGCGATGAGCAGTTCTTC	CASSLDRGSDEQFF
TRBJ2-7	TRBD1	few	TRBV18	TGTGCCAGCTCACCACGAACAGGGGGCGACCGGACCCACGAGCAGTACTTC	CASSPRTGGDRTHEQYF
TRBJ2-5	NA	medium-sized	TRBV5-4	TGTGCCAGCAGCTCACCCGGGACGTCGGAGACCCAGTACTTC	CASSSPGTSETQYF
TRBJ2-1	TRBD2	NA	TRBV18	TGTGCCAGCTCACGACCCTCCACTAGCGGGGCCAGGAATGAGCAGTTCTTC	CASSRPSTSGARNEQFF
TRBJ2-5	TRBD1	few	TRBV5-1	TGCGCCAGCCGACAGGGGTCGGAGACCCAGTACTTC	CASRQGSETQYF
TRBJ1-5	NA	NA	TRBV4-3	TGCGCCAGCAGCCAAGATCCGCCCGGGGGAGGGAATCAGCCCCAGCATTTT	CASSQDPPGGGNQPQHF
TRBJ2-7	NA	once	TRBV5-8	TGTGCCAGTTTTGCTCCGGGACAAGCCTACGAGCAGTACTTC	CASFAPGQAYEQYF
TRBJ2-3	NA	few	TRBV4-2	TGTGCCAGCAGCCAAGACGGCGGTCCAGATACGCAGTATTTT	CASSQDGGPDTQYF
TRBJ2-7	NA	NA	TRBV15	TGTGCCACCAGCAGAGGGACGGAGGGCTCCTACGAGCAGTACTTC	CATSRGTEGSYEQYF
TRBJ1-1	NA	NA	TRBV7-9	TGTGCCAGCAGCCCGCGGGGGGGCACATGGGCTTTCTTT	CASSPRGGTWAFF
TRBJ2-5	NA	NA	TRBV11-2	TGTGCCAGCAGCCCTACCCGGGCCGGGAAAGAGACCCAGTACTTC	CASSPTRAGKETQYF
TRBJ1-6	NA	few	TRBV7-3	TGTGCCAGCAGCTTAGTAGGGAATAATTCACCCCTCCACTTT	CASSLVGNNSPLHF
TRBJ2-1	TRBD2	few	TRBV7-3	TGTGCCAGCACAATACTCAGGACTAGCGGGGGCTGGAATGAGCAGTTCTTC	CASTILRTSGGWNEQFF
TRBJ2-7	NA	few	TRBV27	TGTGCCAGCAAAGCCTTAGTAACCTACGAGCAGTACTTC	CASKALVTYEQYF
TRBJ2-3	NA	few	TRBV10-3	TGTGCCATCTCGGCGGGGACCGTGGATACGCAGTATTTT	CAISAGTVDTQYF
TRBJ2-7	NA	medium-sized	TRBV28	TGTGCCAGCAGTTTACGGGTACCCTACGAGCAGTACTTC	CASSLRVPYEQYF
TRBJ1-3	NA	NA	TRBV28	TGTGCCAGCAGTTTAGGGCAGTTAAACACCATATATTTT	CASSLGQLNTIYF
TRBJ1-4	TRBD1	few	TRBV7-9	TGTGCCAGCAGCTTTGGGACAGGGGGCGCAACTAATGAAAAACTGTTTTTT	CASSFGTGGATNEKLFF
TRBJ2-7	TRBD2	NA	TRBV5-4	TGTGCCAGCAGCTTTGGGATTAGCGGGAGGTGGGGAGAGGAGCAGTACTTC	CASSFGISGRWGEEQYF
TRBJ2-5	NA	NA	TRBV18	TGTGCCAGCTCACCACCGACAGGTGAAGAGACCCAGTACTTC	CASSPPTGEETQYF